A selection of T cell receptor beta chains follows, all from one sample in a study of metastatic and nonmetastatic thyroid tumors. With MiXCR, TCRdb reprocessed the PCR reads. Of about 64,000 clones in the sample, about a sixth were seen once. The specimen was blood. The source is a male donor with papillary thyroid cancer or a benign thyroid nodule (not recorded which). Some clones in this sample may be carry-over from other donors' samples. Both conserved end residues are part of each CDR3. A D gene is named only where the DNA matches it firmly. A row's size may be missing; if present it is once, few, many or a size class.

CDR3nt	CDR3aa	j_gene	v_gene	d_gene	abundance
TGTGCCACCAGTGATTTTGCGGGGGGCGCGACAGATACGCAGTATTTT	CATSDFAGGATDTQYF	TRBJ2-3	TRBV24-1	TRBD2	many
TGTGCCAGCAGCGTAGACGGGACATATGGAAACACCATATATTTT	CASSVDGTYGNTIYF	TRBJ1-3	TRBV9	.	many
TGTGCCACCAGTGATTCTTCCGAGAACACCGGGGAGCTGTTTTTT	CATSDSSENTGELFF	TRBJ2-2	TRBV24-1	.	many
TGTGCCTGGAGTGTATGGGGCTCGGGGGTGTCGGGGGAGCTGTTTTTT	CAWSVWGSGVSGELFF	TRBJ2-2	TRBV30	.	.
TGTGCCAGCAGTCCCGGGACGGGAAACTATGGCTACACCTTC	CASSPGTGNYGYTF	TRBJ1-2	TRBV6-1	.	many
TGTGCCAGCAGTCCAACCGGGGAATTCTCCTACAATGAGCAGTTCTTC	CASSPTGEFSYNEQFF	TRBJ2-1	TRBV6-4	.	many
TGTGCCAGCAGCCAGAGCTCAAGGGGCTATGGCTACACCTTC	CASSQSSRGYGYTF	TRBJ1-2	TRBV6-1	.	many
TGTGCCAGTAGACCGACAGGGTATGGGGAGACCCAGTACTTC	CASRPTGYGETQYF	TRBJ2-5	TRBV6-2/TRBV6-3	TRBD1	many
TGTGCCAGCAGTCCCCCCGTGTCTGGGGCCAACGTCCTGACTTTC	CASSPPVSGANVLTF	TRBJ2-6	TRBV6-2/TRBV6-3	.	many
TGCAGTGCTAAGAGGGACTTCCCCTCTGGCTACACCTTC	CSAKRDFPSGYTF	TRBJ1-2	TRBV20-1	.	many
TGTGCCACCAGTAAGGGACAGGAGACCGGGGAGCTGTTTTTT	CATSKGQETGELFF	TRBJ2-2	TRBV24-1	TRBD1	many
TGTGCCAGTAGTATAGGCGGGACAGGAGGAGATACGCAGTATTTT	CASSIGGTGGDTQYF	TRBJ2-3	TRBV19	TRBD1	many
TGTGCCAGCAGTAAGAGGACAGGGCCGGACGAATCACCTCTCCACTTT	CASSKRTGPDESPLHF	TRBJ1-6	TRBV27	TRBD1	few
TGTGCCAGCAGTCGAGGCTCCGACCGAGATACGCAGTATTTT	CASSRGSDRDTQYF	TRBJ2-3	TRBV7-3	.	many
TGCGCCAGCAGCCAAGGGCAGGGGGGCGGAAACACCATATATTTT	CASSQGQGGGNTIYF	TRBJ1-3	TRBV4-1	TRBD1	many
TGTGCCAGCAGTGATTTATTGGGTATTGATACGCAGTATTTT	CASSDLLGIDTQYF	TRBJ2-3	TRBV6-4	.	many
TGTGCCAGCAGTTACTCGACGGTGGACAGTAGTTCACCCCTCCACTTT	CASSYSTVDSSSPLHF	TRBJ1-6	TRBV6-5	.	many
TGTGCCAGCAGCTTAGGGGACGCAGATACGCAGTATTTT	CASSLGDADTQYF	TRBJ2-3	TRBV7-9	.	many
TGCGCCAGCAGAGACCGGCGGATTAGCACAGATACGCAGTATTTT	CASRDRRISTDTQYF	TRBJ2-3	TRBV10-2	.	many